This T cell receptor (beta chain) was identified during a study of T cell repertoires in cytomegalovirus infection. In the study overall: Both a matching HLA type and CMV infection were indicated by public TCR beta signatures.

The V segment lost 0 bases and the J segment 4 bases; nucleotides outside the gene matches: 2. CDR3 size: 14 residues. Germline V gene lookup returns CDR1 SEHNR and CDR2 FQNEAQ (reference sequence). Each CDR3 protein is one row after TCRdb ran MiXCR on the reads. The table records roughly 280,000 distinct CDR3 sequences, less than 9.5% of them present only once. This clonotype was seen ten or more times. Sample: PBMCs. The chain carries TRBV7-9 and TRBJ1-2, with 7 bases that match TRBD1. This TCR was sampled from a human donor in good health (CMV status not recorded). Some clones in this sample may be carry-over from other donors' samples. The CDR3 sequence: CASSLAGDSYGYTF. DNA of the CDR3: TGTGCCAGCAGCTTAGCCGGGGACAGCTATGGCTACACCTTC. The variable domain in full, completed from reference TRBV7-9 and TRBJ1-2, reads DTGVSQNPRHKITKRGQNVTFRCDPISEHNRLYWYRQTLGQGPEFLTYFQNEAQLEKSRLLSDRFSAERPKGSFSTLEIQRTEQGDSAMYLCASSLAGDSYGYTFGSGTRLTVV.